A single sample is the source of the 28 T cell receptor delta chains below, sequenced in a study of gamma-delta chains in newborns, infants, children. TCRdb used CATT to re-call clones from the reads. The sample holds about 1,800 delta-chain clones, 7.6% seen once. The specimen sequenced was blood. The receptors were gathered from a child who was a newborn, infant or young child, either healthy, febrile or measles-vaccinated (not recorded which).

About this clone itself: For this DNA, TCRdb reports the protein of a much larger clone, which diverges at residue 10, most likely from a read error; the protein presented here is translated directly from the DNA. The rearrangement links TRDV3 to TRDJ1; TRDD3 matches at 10 bases. This CDR3 is 20 amino acids long. Germline CDR1 reads TVYSNPD; CDR2 reads GDNSRS (reference sequence). V gave up 1 base and J gave up 0 bases; unmatched junction bases: 20. The CDR3 reads CAFKLPTTVRGDTYTDKLIF. In DNA form, the CDR3 reads TGTGCCTTTAAACTTCCTACGACCGTACGGGGGGATACGTACACCGATAAACTCATCTTT.

This clone was observed a few times. The translation of this DNA and the TCRdb protein of a much larger clone differ at residue 3, probably owing to a read error; the protein shown here is translated from the DNA. The chain carries TRDV2 and TRDJ3; 13 positions agree with TRDD3. Germline V gene lookup returns CDR1 GEAIGNYY and CDR2 EKD. This CDR3 has 19 residues. This CDR3 reads CARDTVLGDTDWDTRQMFF. In DNA, the CDR3 is TGTGCCCGTGACACCGTACTGGGGGATACGGACTGGGACACCCGACAGATGTTTTTC.

Within the sample, this clone is medium-sized. This chain uses TRDV1 with TRDJ2; 10 bases line up with TRDD3. This CDR3 is built from 18 residues. V gave up 2 bases and J gave up 3 bases; unmatched junction bases: 9. Germline loops: CDR1 TSWWSYY, CDR2 QGS. CDR3 in amino acids: CALGEVATGGSLTAQLFF. The DNA of the CDR3 is TGTGCTCTTGGGGAAGTGGCCACTGGGGGATCCCTGACAGCACAACTCTTCTTT.

This clone has more than one count but fewer than ten. TCRdb assigns this DNA the protein of a much larger clone, which departs from its translation at residue 10; this likely reflects a read error, and the protein shown comes from translating the DNA. The rearrangement uses TRDV2 and TRDJ1; TRDD3 aligns across 11 bases. Per germline, CDR1 GEAIGNYY and CDR2 EKD. V lost 2 bases, J lost 0 bases, and 7 bases stayed unmatched. The CDR3 is made up of 17 amino acids. The DNA of the CDR3 is TGTGCCTGTGACAGCCAACTGGGGGATATGTACACCGATAAACTCATCTTT. Its translation: CACDSQLGDMYTDKLIF.

There are a few counts of this clone. One base away lies a much larger clone, so this may be a sequencing read error. Other DNA variants within this sample encode the same CDR3. The chain is built from TRDV1 and TRDJ1; TRDD3 matches at 12 bases. This CDR3 is 20 amino acids long. Germline V gives CDR1 TSWWSYY, CDR2 QGS. The CDR3 region has the DNA TGTGCTCTTGGTGAACTCATCGGCTGGGGGATACGCTGCAGTACCGATAAACTCATCTTT. Translated, it gives CALGELIGWGIRCSTDKLIF.

This clone was picked up a small number of times. This may arise from a read error, as a much more abundant clone is one base away. At the DNA level, this CDR3 is encoded by other sequences in the same sample as well. This rearrangement joins TRAV29/DV5 to TRDJ2, with 12 bases that match TRDD3. The CDR3 is made up of 26 amino acids. V lost 0 bases and J lost 4; bases outside the gene matches: 34. The germline gives CDR1 NSMFDY, CDR2 ISSIKDK. The CDR3 protein is CAASDGGGRYSGLLGDTPPRTAQLFF. CDR3 nucleotides: TGTGCAGCAAGCGACGGGGGTGGACGATATTCCGGTCTACTGGGGGATACCCCCCCCCGGACAGCACAACTCTTCTTT.

This clone has more than one count but fewer than ten. The protein held in TCRdb is that of a much larger clone and does not match this DNA's translation at residue 5, likely because of a read error; the protein shown is translated from the DNA. CDR3 nucleotide sequence: TGTGCTCTTGGGAAACTCCTTGGAAGCGATAAACTCATCTTT. Its protein is CALGKLLGSDKLIF. The chain combines TRDV1 with TRDJ1, with D uncertain. The CDR3 runs to 14 residues. Germline V lookup: CDR1 TSWWSYY, CDR2 QGS.

Comments on this clone: The protein recorded in TCRdb matches a much larger clone and deviates from this DNA's translation at residue 6, suggesting a read error; the protein here is obtained by translating the DNA. The chain joins TRDV1 to TRDJ2; 8 bases are shared with TRDD3. Germline assignment: CDR1 TSWWSYY and CDR2 QGS. There are 20 residues in the CDR3. V dropped 4 bases and J dropped 1; count of bases not matched to a gene: 17. The CDR3 sequence: CALGVCLWGIGEGLTAQLFF. In DNA, the CDR3 is TGTGCTCTTGGGGTCTGCCTATGGGGGATTGGGGAAGGTTTGACAGCACAACTCTTCTTT.

For this clone: The TCRdb protein comes from a much larger clone and disagrees with this DNA's translation at residue 8, likely due to a read error; the protein given here is derived from the DNA. The chain employs TRDV1 and TRDJ1; 7 nucleotides line up with TRDD3. Germline assignment: CDR1 TSWWSYY and CDR2 QGS. The CDR3 spans 18 residues. Trimming removed 2 bases from V and 4 bases from J; junction bases left unmatched: 16. CDR3 sequence: CALGEGNTGYGILDKLIF. CDR3 nucleotides: TGTGCTCTTGGGGAAGGGAACACTGGATACGGAATCCTCGATAAACTCATCTTT.

This clone was counted a few times. This DNA translates differently at residue 16 from the TCRdb protein, which is that of a much larger clone; a read error is likely, and the protein shown is the DNA's own translation. The chain combines TRDV1 with TRDJ2; 8 nucleotides match TRDD3. Germline V gene sequence: CDR1 TSWWSYY, CDR2 QGS. The CDR3 has 18 amino acids. CDR3 in DNA: TGTGCTCTTGGGGAAGTAGGGGATACACCCACTTTGACAGCACAACCCTTCTTT. Its protein is CALGEVGDTPTLTAQPFF.

For this clone: A much larger clonotype is one base distant, so this may be a read error. This sample includes further DNA sequences coding for the same CDR3. The chain employs TRDV1 and TRDJ1; D is tentatively TRDD2 or TRDD3 (7 bases each). CDR1 is TSWWSYY, CDR2 QGS, per germline. V lost 2 bases to trimming and J lost 2 bases, with 30 bases between them. The CDR3 is 21 residues long. The CDR3 DNA follows: TGTGCTCTTGGGGAAGGGGCCCCCTTCCTGCGATCTTACTGGGGTACCGATAAACTCATCTTT. Translation: CALGEGAPFLRSYWGTDKLIF.

This clone showed up just a few times. A far more abundant clone sits one base away, making this likely a read error. V and J are TRDV2 and TRDJ3; 8 nucleotides align to TRDD3. Germline V CDR1 and CDR2: GEAIGNYY, EKD. This CDR3 has 18 amino acids. The CDR3 spells CACDTGGFYSRDTRQMFF. The CDR3 nucleotides read TGTGCCTGTGACACTGGGGGATTCTACTCCCGGGACACCCGACAGATGTTTTTC.

This clone has just a few counts. With only one base between it and a far larger clone, this is likely a read error. This chain uses TRDV1 with TRDJ1, with a tentative D call TRDD3 (5 bases). CDR1 and CDR2 (germline): TSWWSYY, QGS. Trimming took off 2 bases at V and 5 bases at J, with 24 bases between the two ends. The CDR3 sequence is 18 residues long. In DNA form, the CDR3 reads TGTGCTCTTGGGGAAGGAAGCCGGTCGAGGTGTTGGGATGATAAACTCATCTTT. The encoded protein is CALGEGSRSRCWDDKLIF.

This clone turned up a few times. The protein in TCRdb stems from a much larger clone and differs at residue 4 from this DNA's translation, likely a read error; here the protein is translated from the DNA. This chain's CDR3 is CACASVLGGVSWDTRQMFF. CDR3 bases: TGTGCCTGTGCTTCCGTACTGGGGGGAGTCTCCTGGGACACCCGACAGATGTTTTTC. The chain uses TRDV2 and TRDJ3, with 8 bases lining up with TRDD3. V shed 5 bases and J 0 bases; nucleotides not matched to a gene: 11. The CDR3 contains 19 residues. Germline V lookup: CDR1 GEAIGNYY, CDR2 EKD.

Turning to this clone: Since a far larger clone is one base different, this is likely a read error. The CDR3 DNA reads as TGTGCCTGTGACACTGGGGGATGCACCGATAAACTCATCTTT. Protein sequence: CACDTGGCTDKLIF. The V gene is TRDV2, the J gene TRDJ1, with 8 positions matching TRDD3. The CDR3 is 14 residues long. Trimming took 1 base from V and 1 from J; bases not matched to a gene: 1. Germline CDR1 GEAIGNYY, CDR2 EKD.

This clone occurred a few times. A much larger clone differs from this one at a single base, so this may be a read error. The CDR3 spells CALGESPSYWGMPSRALTARLFF. The CDR3 nucleotides read TGTGCTCTTGGGGAATCCCCCTCCTACTGGGGGATGCCTTCTAGAGCTTTGACAGCACGACTCTTCTTT. This chain uses TRDV1 with TRDJ2, with 10 bases that match TRDD3. The CDR3 contains 23 residues. Germline CDR1 reads TSWWSYY; CDR2 reads QGS.

This clone is judged large (0.1 to 1%). The same CDR3 arises from other DNA sequences in this sample as well. The J gene is TRDJ3, the V gene TRAV29/DV5; 10 bases are shared with TRDD3. Germline loops: CDR1 NSMFDY, CDR2 ISSIKDK. The CDR3 runs 16 residues. V was clipped by 1 base and J by 2 bases; unmatched bases: 0. Here the CDR3 DNA reads TGTGCAGCAAGCTGGGGGATACCCTGGGACACCCGACAGATGTTTTTC. Translation: CAASWGIPWDTRQMFF.

The J gene went uncalled, whereas the V gene is TRDV2. CDR3 length: 15 residues. CDR1 GEAIGNYY and CDR2 EKD come from the germline V gene. Written as DNA, the CDR3 is TGTGCCTGTGACACCGTCGGGGCTCGCACCTATAACCTCACCTTT. Translation gives CACDTVGARTYNLTF.

Judged by abundance, this clone is large. Other nucleotide sequences from this sample produce the same CDR3. The chain employs TRDV1 and TRDJ1, with a possible D match to TRDD3 (6 bases). CDR3 length: 13 residues. CDR1 TSWWSYY and CDR2 QGS come from the germline V gene. The V end lost 7 bases, the J end lost 1 base, and 10 bases lay between the germline ends. CDR3 residues: CALAGDTTDKLIF. The DNA of the CDR3 is TGTGCTCTTGCTGGGGACACCACCGATAAACTCATCTTT.

Regarding this clone: A far larger clone is one nucleotide away, so this likely arose from a read error. The rearrangement joins TRDV2 to TRDJ3; 11 positions agree with TRDD3. Per the germline V gene, CDR1 is GEAIGNYY and CDR2 is EKD. The CDR3 covers 22 residues. CDR3 nucleotides: TGTGCCTGTAACACGTTATCTGCTGGGGGATACTTCGGAACCTGGGACACCCGACAGATGTTTTTC. This gives the protein CACNTLSAGGYFGTWDTRQMFF.

This clone showed up just a few times. This likely reflects a read error, since a far larger clone is one base away. Distinct nucleotide sequences in the sample also encode this CDR3. V is TRDV2 and J is TRDJ3; D is possibly TRDD3 (6 bases). Germline CDR1 GEAIGNYY, CDR2 EKD. This CDR3 contains 19 residues. CDR3 DNA: TGTGCCTGTGACACCTGGGGGTTACTTTCGGATTGGGACACTCGACAGATGTTTTTC. Translating gives CACDTWGLLSDWDTRQMFF.

By share of the sample, this clone is medium-sized. The gene calls are TRDV1 and TRDJ1; 10 positions match TRDD3. This CDR3 spans 25 amino acids. CDR1 is TSWWSYY and CDR2 is QGS in the germline V gene. V trimming: 3 bases; J trimming: 1 base; junction bases outside the gene matches: 32. The CDR3 nucleotides are TGTGCTCTTGGGGAGACCAATCCCCACCGTTCGAGTTACCTACTGGGGGATGAGGTCACCGATAAACTCATCTTT. Its protein is CALGETNPHRSSYLLGDEVTDKLIF.

By sample share, this clone is medium-sized. This chain's CDR3 is CALGVTEVCPPSDKLIF. In nucleotides, the CDR3 is TGTGCTCTTGGGGTTACCGAGGTATGTCCGCCGTCCGATAAACTCATCTTT. The chain has TRDV1 and TRDJ1; D is undetermined. Per the germline V gene, CDR1 is TSWWSYY and CDR2 is QGS. V shed 4 bases and J shed 3 bases, with 21 bases lying between them. This CDR3 contains 17 residues.

This clone was found a few times. Because the CDR3's place on the DNA is in doubt, the DNA is left out and the CDR3 is given as listed by TCRdb. The chain combines TRAV29/DV5 with TRDJ2; TRDD3 is the table's D call and was not checked against the DNA. Germline lookup yields CDR1 NSMFDY and CDR2 ISSIKDK. The CDR3 length equals 28 residues, ends included. CDR3 sequence: CSVLLCSKLAFPPYWGLGSLFMTAQLFF.

This clone was seen more than once but under ten times. A single base separates this from a much larger clone, so it may be a read error. This sequence joins TRDV1 and TRDJ1, with D possibly being TRDD2 or TRDD3 (5 bases each). Germline values: CDR1 TSWWSYY, CDR2 QGS. V was cut by 4 bases and J by 4 bases, with 40 bases left in between. There are 23 residues in the CDR3. CDR3 amino acids: CALGAERPLLVVEGGPWGDKLIF. For the CDR3, the DNA is TGTGCTCTTGGGGCTGAACGACCCCTACTCGTGGTTGAGGGAGGGCCTTGGGGCGATAAACTCATCTTT.

A few counts support this clone. Since a much larger clone is just one base distant, this may be a read error. The chain is built from TRDV2 and TRDJ3; 11 positions agree with TRDD3. There are 19 residues in the CDR3. CDR1 is GEAIGNYY, CDR2 EKD, per germline. The J segment lost 5 bases and the V segment lost 3 bases, leaving 11 bases of the junction unmatched. The CDR3 sequence is CACDELGDREVRDTRQMFF. The CDR3 DNA sequence: TGTGCCTGTGACGAACTGGGGGATAGGGAGGTGCGGGACACCCGACAGATGTTTTTC.

On this clone itself: This may be a read error: a much more frequent sequence differs by one nucleotide. The same CDR3 also results from other DNA sequences found in this sample. The rearrangement joins TRDV1 to TRDJ1, with a tentative D call TRDD3 (6 bases). The CDR3 has 22 amino acids. From germline, CDR1 is TSWWSYY and CDR2 QGS. Here the CDR3 reads CALGTSSYRGLLGAGDTDKLIF. Written as DNA, the CDR3 is TGTGCTCTTGGGACCTCGTCCTATCGCGGGCTCCTCGGGGCTGGGGACACCGATAAACTCATCTTC.

This clone was counted a few times. The protein TCRdb gives is from a much larger clone and does not agree with this DNA's translation at residue 13, likely a read error; the protein shown here comes from the DNA. The chain recombines TRDV2 with TRDJ3; 10 nucleotides align to TRDD3. Per the germline V gene, CDR1 is GEAIGNYY and CDR2 is EKD. This CDR3 region has 20 residues. CDR3 loop: CACDTVLGDASSRDTRQMFF. CDR3 in DNA: TGTGCCTGTGACACCGTACTGGGGGATGCAAGCTCCCGGGACACCCGACAGATGTTTTTC.